A selection of T cell receptor beta chains follows, all from one sample in a study of shared clonotypes between healthy human individuals. TCRdb's copy holds only in-frame clones and misses some; the assay was immunoSEQ multiplex PCR. The data contain around 700,000 clones, around 92% of them singletons. The sample was naive CD8+ T cells sorted from blood. These receptors were taken from a man younger than 45 in good health. CDR3s include the opening cysteine and the closing phenylalanine or tryptophan. A D gene is named only where the DNA matches it firmly. Clone size is stated in some rows and not others, as once, few, many or a class when expanded.

j_call,cdr3_length,clone_size,d_call,v_call,cdr3_aa,cdr3_nt
TRBJ2-3,15,-,-,TRBV7-6,CASSLSLVWTDTQYF,TGTGCCAGCAGCTTAAGTCTGGTTTGGACAGATACGCAGTATTTT
TRBJ2-7,14,-,-,TRBV25-1,CASSDSGYSYEQYF,TGTGCCAGCAGTGATTCTGGGTACTCCTACGAGCAGTACTTC
TRBJ2-1,20,-,-,TRBV7-3,CASSHNRDPMETSLPHEQFF,TGTGCCAGCAGCCATAACCGGGACCCTATGGAAACTAGCTTGCCCCATGAGCAGTTCTTC
TRBJ2-2,11,-,-,TRBV7-9,CAGENTGELFF,TGTGCCGGGGAGAACACCGGGGAGCTGTTTTTT
TRBJ1-5,13,medium-sized,TRBD1,TRBV27,CASSTAGGRPQHF,TGTGCCAGCAGTACGGCAGGGGGGCGGCCCCAGCATTTT
TRBJ2-7,13,-,TRBD1,TRBV6-6,CASKSRDRYEQYF,TGTGCCAGCAAGTCCCGGGACAGGTACGAGCAGTACTTC
TRBJ2-1,16,-,-,TRBV6-1,CASSEWGLGNYNEQFF,TGTGCCAGCAGTGAATGGGGGCTTGGCAACTACAATGAGCAGTTCTTC
TRBJ1-2,13,-,-,TRBV27,CASSLTVSYGYTF,TGTGCCAGCAGTTTAACAGTTTCGTATGGCTACACCTTC
TRBJ2-1,13,-,-,TRBV30,CAWSTDRYNEQFF,TGTGCCTGGAGTACGGACAGATACAATGAGCAGTTCTTC
TRBJ1-2,13,-,-,TRBV28,CASRVAEHYGYTF,TGTGCCAGCAGGGTGGCCGAACACTATGGCTACACCTTC
TRBJ2-7,14,-,TRBD2,TRBV19,CASSMGTSGYEQYF,TGTGCCAGTAGTATGGGGACTAGCGGCTACGAGCAGTACTTC
TRBJ2-1,14,-,-,TRBV5-6,CASSLTQAYNEQFF,TGTGCCAGCAGTTTAACGCAGGCGTACAATGAGCAGTTCTTC
TRBJ2-1,17,-,TRBD2,TRBV13,CASSGGRGTSDDNEQFF,TGTGCCAGCAGCGGGGGAAGGGGGACTAGCGACGACAATGAGCAGTTCTTC
TRBJ2-1,15,-,-,TRBV5-1,CASSLVGPRGYEQFF,TGCGCCAGCAGCTTGGTTGGTCCCCGCGGCTATGAGCAGTTCTTC
TRBJ2-3,16,-,TRBD2,TRBV7-9,CASSIRTSGDTDTQYF,TGTGCCAGCAGCATCCGGACTAGCGGAGACACAGATACGCAGTATTTT
TRBJ2-1,13,-,-,TRBV7-9,CASRQGLGNEQFF,TGTGCCAGCAGGCAGGGCCTTGGGAATGAGCAGTTCTTC
TRBJ2-1,14,-,-,TRBV19,CASSIRGNFDEQFF,TGTGCCAGTAGTATAAGGGGGAACTTCGATGAGCAGTTCTTC
TRBJ2-1,14,-,TRBD2,TRBV7-9,CASSFSGLGDEQFF,TGTGCCAGCAGCTTTAGCGGGTTGGGAGATGAGCAGTTCTTC
TRBJ2-7,14,-,TRBD2,TRBV19,CASSPAGGGYEQYF,TGTGCCAGTAGTCCCGCGGGAGGAGGGTACGAGCAGTACTTC
TRBJ2-1,16,-,TRBD2,TRBV4-3,CASSQDIIAGDNEQFF,TGCGCCAGCAGCCAAGATATAATAGCGGGGGACAATGAGCAGTTCTTC
TRBJ1-5,15,-,-,TRBV27,CASRSASRGNQPQHF,TGTGCCAGCAGATCAGCCTCTCGTGGCAATCAGCCCCAGCATTTT
TRBJ2-7,12,-,TRBD1,TRBV29-1,CSGGDRSYEQYF,TGCAGCGGGGGGGACAGGAGCTACGAGCAGTACTTC
TRBJ2-2,15,-,-,TRBV4-3,CASSPIWGRGGELFF,TGCGCCAGCAGCCCGATCTGGGGGCGGGGCGGGGAGCTGTTTTTT
TRBJ1-4,14,-,-,TRBV4-1,CASSQGRGREKLFF,TGCGCCAGCAGCCAAGGCAGGGGCAGAGAAAAACTGTTTTTT
TRBJ2-7,12,-,-,TRBV10-2,CASSDRGHEQYF,TGCGCCAGCAGTGATAGGGGCCACGAGCAGTACTTC
TRBJ2-1,15,-,TRBD2,TRBV13,CASSQGGTSSNEQFF,TGTGCCAGCAGCCAAGGAGGGACTAGTTCCAATGAGCAGTTCTTC
TRBJ2-7,14,-,-,TRBV27,CASSLKQASYEQYF,TGTGCCAGCAGTTTAAAACAGGCATCCTACGAGCAGTACTTC